A selection of T cell receptor beta chains follows, all from one sample in a study of blood T cell repertoires in COVID-19. Assay used: immunoSEQ multiplex PCR; TCRdb lists only in-frame clones, some missing. The data show some 300,000 clones, roughly 86% seen once. Sequencing used PBMCs or T cells enriched from blood (not recorded which). Receptors originate from a woman younger than 45 who had recovered from COVID-19. Both conserved end residues are part of each CDR3. A D gene is named only where the DNA matches it firmly. The size entry is marked missing in some rows and otherwise reads once, few, many or a size class.

>TRBV6-1|.|.|TRBJ2-7
TGTGCCAGCAGTTCCCCACCAGGAACCTACGAGCAGTACTTC
CASSSPPGTYEQYF
>TRBV28|.|.|TRBJ1-4
TGTGCCAGCAGTGAGGCGAGGGGGGGGCACGAAAAACTGTTTTTT
CASSEARGGHEKLFF
>TRBV19|.|.|TRBJ1-5
TGTGCCAGTAGAATTGATTACGGGGAGGCCTATAGCAATCAGCCCCAGCATTTT
CASRIDYGEAYSNQPQHF
>TRBV11-2|.|.|TRBJ2-1
TGTGCCAGCAGCTTAGTGGCGGGGATCAATGAGCAGTTCTTC
CASSLVAGINEQFF
>TRBV28|TRBD1|.|TRBJ1-2
TGTGCCAGCAGTCTACCCGGGACAGGGGGAGGCTACACCTTC
CASSLPGTGGGYTF
>TRBV7-6|.|.|TRBJ1-1
TGTGCCAGCAGCCCGGGCGCGGGGGGCGGAGACACTGAAGCTTTCTTT
CASSPGAGGGDTEAFF
>TRBV5-1|.|.|TRBJ2-7
TGCGCCAGCAGCTTTACAGGCGGCACCTCCTACGAGCAGTACTTC
CASSFTGGTSYEQYF
>TRBV11-3|TRBD1|.|TRBJ2-2
TGTGCCAGCAGCTTAGAGTACGCAGGGGGCATCACCGGGGAGCTGTTTTTT
CASSLEYAGGITGELFF
>TRBV30|.|.|TRBJ1-2
TGTGCCTGGGGGGGGAGCTCACCTAACTATGGCTACACCTTC
CAWGGSSPNYGYTF
>TRBV6-1|TRBD2|few|TRBJ2-7
TGTGCCAGCAGTGAAGCGCTGGGACTACGCTCCTACGAGCAGTACTTC
CASSEALGLRSYEQYF
>TRBV12-3/TRBV12-4|.|few|TRBJ2-7
TGTGCCAGCAGCCCCTCTCTCTCCTACGAGCAGTACTTC
CASSPSLSYEQYF
>TRBV27|TRBD2|.|TRBJ2-7
TGTGCCAGCGTCGGTCTAGCGGGAGGCTCCTACGAGCAGTACTTC
CASVGLAGGSYEQYF
>TRBV7-3|.|.|TRBJ2-1
TGTGCCAGCAGCCCCCGGGGGGCGAACGACAATGAGCAGTTCTTC
CASSPRGANDNEQFF
>TRBV28|.|.|TRBJ1-2
TGTGCCAGCAGTTTATTCTGGGGGGGGCAGGGCTATTATGGCTACACCTTC
CASSLFWGGQGYYGYTF
>TRBV9|.|.|TRBJ2-5
TGTGCCAGCAGCGTAGCTGGGGCGGACCCTCAAGAGACCCAGTACTTC
CASSVAGADPQETQYF
>TRBV6-5|TRBD1|few|TRBJ1-5
TGTGCCAGCATTAATCCGACAGGGGATAGTCAGCCCCAGCATTTT
CASINPTGDSQPQHF
>TRBV29-1|.|.|TRBJ1-2
TGCAGCGTTGAGGAGTCGAACTTCTATGGCTACACCTTC
CSVEESNFYGYTF
>TRBV7-9|.|once|TRBJ1-2
TGTGCCAGCAGCTTAGAGGGGCCAGGCCGCTACACCTTC
CASSLEGPGRYTF
>TRBV28|TRBD1|.|TRBJ1-5
TGTGCCAGCAGGCCAACAGGGGTAGGGAATCAGCCCCAGCATTTT
CASRPTGVGNQPQHF
>TRBV19|.|.|TRBJ2-5
TGTGCCAGTAGTATACAATCATCGGGAGAGACCCAGTACTTC
CASSIQSSGETQYF
>TRBV4-3|TRBD1|.|TRBJ1-2
TGCGCCAGCAGCGCATTCCTCGGACAGGCCCTTTACACCTTC
CASSAFLGQALYTF